This TCR beta chain was observed in a study of spatial heterogeneity in lung cancer. Study information: Detected beta-chain sequences consistently exceeded alpha-chain sequences. Counts of TCR transcripts in tumor regions correlated strongly with a matched bulk RNA-seq T cell module score.

Time point in this sample: sample taken at primary tumor resection. Material for sequencing was whole RNA from tumor, nontumor lung or frozen PBMC, left unsorted. Every molecule of TCR cDNA had its own unique molecular identifier. TCRdb re-derived calls from the 5' RACE reads in MiXCR, one entry per CDR3 protein. The sample has 14,000 or so distinct CDR3 sequences; about 4.4% are singletons. Comment on this clonotype: Its antigen is not identified.

Notes on the study in general: For expanded intratumoral alpha and beta TCRs, counts tracked tumor mutation counts.

The specimen was lung tumor tissue, collected at surgery. This clonotype originated in a female donor with early-stage non-small cell lung cancer.

CDR3 sequence: CAISQGLAGGTGELFF. DNA of the CDR3: TGTGCCATCAGCCAGGGACTAGCGGGGGGGACCGGGGAGCTGTTTTTT. The rearrangement joins TRBV10-3 to TRBJ2-2, with 16 bases aligning to TRBD2. Germline V gene sequence: CDR1 ENHRY, CDR2 SYGVKD. V lost 6 bases to trimming and J lost 5 bases; unmatched junction nucleotides: 3. The CDR3 runs to 16 residues.